Each of the 11 T cell receptor beta chains below was sequenced from the same sample in a study of T cells in Graves' hyperthyroidism and ophthalmopathy. Amplification targeted TCR beta CDR3 regions from RNA transcripts. The HTBI set primed first-round TCR CDR3 RT-PCR. From the multiplex PCR reads, TCRdb called clonotypes with MiXCR, one entry per CDR3 protein. The repertoire holds fewer than 350,000 distinct CDR3 sequences, with 13% to 15% as singletons. What was sequenced was blood. These receptors came from a woman between 50 and 59 years old with Graves' hyperthyroidism that later progressed to Graves' ophthalmopathy.

This clonotype was observed at least ten times. This sequence joins TRBV3-1 and TRBJ2-1; 10 positions agree with TRBD2. This CDR3 region has 15 residues. Germline CDR1 and CDR2: LGHDT and YNNKEL (reference sequence). Trimming removed 0 bases from V and 7 bases from J; junction bases left unmatched: 3. This CDR3 reads CASSQETSGWNEQFF. Here the CDR3 DNA reads TGTGCCAGCAGCCAAGAGACTAGCGGGTGGAATGAGCAGTTCTTC.

This clonotype has at least ten counts. The genes are TRBV7-9 and TRBJ2-7; 9 positions match TRBD1. Germline-derived CDR1 and CDR2 are SEHNR and FQNEAQ (reference sequence). The V segment lost 4 bases and the J segment 6 bases; nucleotides outside the gene matches: 13. The CDR3 runs to 16 residues. CDR3 region: CASSSRIWDRVSEQYF. For the CDR3, the DNA is TGTGCCAGCAGCTCCCGCATTTGGGACAGGGTCTCCGAGCAGTACTTC. Based on the CDR3 plus reference TRBV7-9 and TRBJ2-7, the full variable domain is DTGVSQNPRHKITKRGQNVTFRCDPISEHNRLYWYRQTLGQGPEFLTYFQNEAQLEKSRLLSDRFSAERPKGSFSTLEIQRTEQGDSAMYLCASSSRIWDRVSEQYFGPGTRLTVT.

This clonotype was recorded many times. The CDR3 spells CASSYGTSVLYEQYF. The CDR3 DNA follows: TGTGCCAGCAGTTACGGGACTAGCGTACTCTACGAGCAGTACTTC. The chain employs TRBV6-5 and TRBJ2-7, with TRBD2 identical over 10 bases. This CDR3 region has 15 residues. V trimming: 2 bases; J trimming: 3 bases; junction bases outside the gene matches: 4. CDR1 is MNHEY, CDR2 SVGAGI, per germline.

This clonotype has ten or more counts. This sequence joins TRBV28 and TRBJ1-2, with D possibly being TRBD1 (5 bases). The CDR3 spans 12 residues. The V gene lost 10 bases and the J gene lost 3 bases, with 12 bases spanning the gap. Looked up from germline, CDR1 is MDHEN and CDR2 is SYDVKM. The DNA for the CDR3 is TGTGCCACCGGGGGTTTTTACTATGGCTACACCTTC. The encoded protein is CATGGFYYGYTF.

This clonotype appeared many times. The chain links TRBV18 to TRBJ1-1, with D possibly being TRBD1 (5 bases). CDR1 and CDR2 from the germline V gene are KGHSH and LQKENI. Trimming pared 2 bases from V and 1 base from J, leaving 20 bases between. This CDR3 comprises 18 residues. CDR3 sequence: CASSPRMLAGTTNTEAFF. For the CDR3, the DNA is TGTGCCAGCTCACCAAGGATGTTGGCCGGGACCACGAACACTGAAGCTTTCTTT.

This clonotype was seen at least ten times. The chain links TRBV28 to TRBJ1-5; tentatively, D is TRBD1 (6 bases). The CDR3 has 15 residues. The V and J ends lost 1 base and 2 bases respectively, with 9 bases between them. Per the germline V gene, CDR1 is MDHEN and CDR2 is SYDVKM. CDR3 nucleotides: TGTGCCAGCAGTTTATACAGGGACGGCAATCAGCCCCAGCATTTT. Protein: CASSLYRDGNQPQHF.

This clonotype appeared many times. The rearrangement joins TRBV20-1 to TRBJ2-7; D uncertain. The germline CDR1 and CDR2 sequences are DFQATT and SNEGSKA (reference sequence). This CDR3 is 13 amino acids long. V gave up 3 bases and J gave up 5 bases, with 14 bases separating them. CDR3 DNA: TGCAGTGCTAGCGTGGGCAGCGCCGACGAGCAGTACTTC. This encodes CSASVGSADEQYF.

The V call is TRBV6-1, the J call TRBJ2-5; 9 bases align to TRBD2. This CDR3 is built from 15 residues. Trimming at V came to 4 bases and at J to 2 bases, leaving 5 bases not matched to a gene. CDR1 is MNHNS and CDR2 is SASEGT in the germline V gene. CDR3 coding DNA: TGTGCCAGCAGTGTGGCTCTAGCGGGGCAAGAGACCCAGTACTTC. Protein: CASSVALAGQETQYF.

This clonotype was recorded at least ten times. The CDR3 loop is CASSQPGGTSMPEQYF. DNA of the CDR3: TGCGCCAGCAGCCAACCTGGGGGGACTAGCATGCCCGAGCAGTACTTC. The chain recombines TRBV4-1 with TRBJ2-7, with 9 positions matching TRBD2. The length of the CDR3 is 16 residues. Germline lookup yields CDR1 MGHRA and CDR2 YSYEKL. The V and J ends lost 2 bases and 6 bases, in that order; junction bases with no gene match: 11.

This clonotype has a count of ten or more. V gene TRBV28 combines with J gene TRBJ2-3; 9 bases fit TRBD1. The trim removed 5 bases at V and 8 bases at J, leaving 14 bases unmatched. CDR1 and CDR2 from the germline V gene are MDHEN and SYDVKM. This CDR3 region has 16 residues. The CDR3 DNA reads as TGTGCCAGCAGTCTGGCTACCGGGACAGGGCAGGGTACGCAGTATTTT. Translating it yields CASSLATGTGQGTQYF. Full variable domain (outside the CDR3, taken from reference TRBV28 and TRBJ2-3): DVKVTQSSRYLVKRTGEKVFLECVQDMDHENMFWYRQDPGLGLRLIYFSYDVKMKEKGDIPEGYSVSREKKERFSLILESASTNQTSMYLCASSLATGTGQGTQYFGPGTRLTVL.

The table lists this clonotype with many counts. This chain connects TRBV10-3 to TRBJ2-2, with D tentatively TRBD1 (6 bases). The CDR3 covers 14 residues. Deletions cut 10 bases from V and 1 base from J, with 13 bases between. Germline CDR1 and CDR2: ENHRY and SYGVKD. CDR3 in DNA: TGTGCCACCCTAACAGGGCTGAACACCGGGGAGCTGTTTTTT. This gives the protein CATLTGLNTGELFF.